This TCR beta chain emerged from a study of radiotherapy plus CTLA-4 blockade in lung cancer. Overall study findings and caveats: Researchers report tumor-derived TCR clones expanding in blood after radiotherapy plus ipilimumab.

Receiving focal radiation plus CTLA-4 blockade with ipilimumab were patients who had chemo-refractory metastatic non-small-cell lung cancer. To note about this clone: No antigen is known for it.

V trimming: 6 bases; J trimming: 8 bases; junction bases outside the gene matches: 11. The germline V gene has CDR1 SQVTM and CDR2 ANQGSEA. This CDR3 is 15 amino acids long. The repertoire was sequenced with immunoSEQ multiplex PCR; TCRdb's copy has only in-frame clones and lacks some. The sample lists roughly 100,000 clones, over 65% occurring once. Specimen: peripheral blood, collected from a patient treated with radiotherapy plus ipilimumab. The chain has TRBV29-1 and TRBJ1-6; 9 nucleotides line up with TRBD1. The receptor was isolated from a human donor with non-small cell lung cancer that progressed on radiotherapy plus ipilimumab. Some clones in this sample may be carry-over from other donors' samples. In nucleotides, the CDR3 is TGCAGCGTCCCACAACCGGACAGGGGTGATTCACCCCTCCACTTT. It codes for CSVPQPDRGDSPLHF. Drawing the rest from reference TRBV29-1 and TRBJ1-6, the complete variable domain is SAVISQKPSRDICQRGTSLTIQCQVDSQVTMMFWYRQQPGQSLTLIATANQGSEATYESGFVIDKFPISRPNLTFSTLTVSNMSPEDSSIYLCSVPQPDRGDSPLHFGNGTRLTVT.